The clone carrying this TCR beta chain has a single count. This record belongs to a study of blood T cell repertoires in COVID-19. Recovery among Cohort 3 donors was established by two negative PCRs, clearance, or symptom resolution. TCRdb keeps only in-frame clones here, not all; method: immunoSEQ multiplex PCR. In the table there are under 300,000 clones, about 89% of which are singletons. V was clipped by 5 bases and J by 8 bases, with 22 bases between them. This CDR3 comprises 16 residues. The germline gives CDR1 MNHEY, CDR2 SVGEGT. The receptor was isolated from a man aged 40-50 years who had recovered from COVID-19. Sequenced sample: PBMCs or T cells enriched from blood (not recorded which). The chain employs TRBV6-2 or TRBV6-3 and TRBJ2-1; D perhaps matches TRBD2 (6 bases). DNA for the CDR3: TGTGCCAGCAGTAATGCGGCTCGGCGGGGACTCGATGAGCAGTTCTTC. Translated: CASSNAARRGLDEQFF.